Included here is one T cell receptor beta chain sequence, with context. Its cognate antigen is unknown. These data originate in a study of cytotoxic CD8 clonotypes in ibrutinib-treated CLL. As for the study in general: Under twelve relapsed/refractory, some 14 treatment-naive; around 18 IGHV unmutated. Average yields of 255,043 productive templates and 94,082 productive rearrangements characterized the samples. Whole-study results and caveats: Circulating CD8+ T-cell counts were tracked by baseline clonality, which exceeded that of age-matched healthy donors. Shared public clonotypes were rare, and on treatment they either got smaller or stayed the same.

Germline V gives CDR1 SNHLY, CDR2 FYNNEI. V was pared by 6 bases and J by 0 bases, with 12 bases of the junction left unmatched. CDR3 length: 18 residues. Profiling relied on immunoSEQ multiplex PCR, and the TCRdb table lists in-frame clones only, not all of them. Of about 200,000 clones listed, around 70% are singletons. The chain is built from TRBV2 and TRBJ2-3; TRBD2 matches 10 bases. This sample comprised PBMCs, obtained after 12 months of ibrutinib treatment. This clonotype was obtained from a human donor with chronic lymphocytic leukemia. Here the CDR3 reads CASSRGTSGVPSTDTQYF. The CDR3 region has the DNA TGTGCCAGCAGCAGGGGAACTAGCGGGGTCCCTAGCACAGATACGCAGTATTTT.